What follows are 21 T cell receptor beta chains derived from one specimen sequenced in a study of blood T cell repertoires in COVID-19. Libraries were prepared by immunoSEQ multiplex PCR; TCRdb keeps only in-frame clonotypes and omits some of them. This sample has roughly 45,000 clones, with roughly 89% found just once. Sample: peripheral blood. The receptors were gathered from a human donor in a cohort sampled during active COVID-19.

The genes are TRBV6-5 and TRBJ1-5; D possibly corresponds to TRBD1 (6 bases). V was trimmed by 0 bases and J by 7 bases, leaving 13 bases between them. From germline, CDR1 is MNHEY and CDR2 SVGAGI. The CDR3 runs 15 residues. CDR3 DNA: TGTGCCAGCAGTTACTCCGGAGGGAGGGGGCAGCCCCAGCATTTT. This translates into CASSYSGGRGQPQHF.

Here the CDR3 DNA reads TGCGCCAGCAGCCAACACCGCTTACGGGGGGCGAGCGGAAACACCATATATTTT. Amino acid sequence: CASSQHRLRGASGNTIYF. The chain links TRBV4-3 to TRBJ1-3; tentative D call: TRBD1 (6 bases). Germline V lookup: CDR1 LGHNA, CDR2 YSLEER. The CDR3 loop spans 18 amino acids. V lost 2 bases to trimming and J lost 4 bases, with 21 bases between them.

This chain uses TRBV3-1 (or the pseudogene TRBV3-2) with TRBJ2-6; TRBD1 matches at 8 bases. Trimming removed 0 bases from V and 2 bases from J; junction bases left unmatched: 3. CDR1 and CDR2 from the germline V gene are LGHDT and YNNKEL (reference sequence). CDR3 length equals 17 residues. This CDR3 is CASSQDQGATGANVLTF. In DNA, the CDR3 is TGTGCCAGCAGCCAAGATCAGGGGGCGACTGGGGCCAACGTCCTGACTTTC.

The J gene is TRBJ2-7, the V gene TRBV7-8, with D tentatively TRBD2 (5 bases). Germline lookup yields CDR1 SGHVS and CDR2 FQNEAQ. The CDR3 sequence is 15 residues long. Trimming stripped 5 bases from V and 5 bases from J, with 19 bases between. CDR3 loop: CASSQRAVGPNEQYF. DNA of the CDR3: TGTGCCAGCAGCCAGAGGGCAGTTGGTCCCAACGAGCAGTACTTC.

The rearrangement uses TRBV7-8 and TRBJ2-7; possible D gene TRBD2, 6 bases. Germline V gene data show CDR1 as SGHVS and CDR2 as FQNEAQ. V lost 5 bases and J 2 bases, leaving 19 bases between the germline ends. This CDR3 has 16 amino acids. The CDR3 bases are TGTGCCAGCAGCCCGTATAACCCCGGGAGCGCCTACGAGCAGTACTTC. Translated, it gives CASSPYNPGSAYEQYF. The full variable domain, completed using reference TRBV7-8 and TRBJ2-7, is GAGVSQSPRYKVAKRGQDVALRCDPISGHVSLFWYQQALGQGPEFLTYFQNEAQLDKSGLPSDRFFAERPEGSVSTLKIQRTQQEDSAVYLCASSPYNPGSAYEQYFGPGTRLTVT.

The chain links TRBV6-6 to TRBJ1-5, with D perhaps matching TRBD1 (5 bases). Trimming left V 2 bases short and J 2 bases short, with 13 bases between. Germline CDR1 and CDR2: MNHNY and SVGAGI (reference sequence). CDR3 length equals 16 residues. CDR3 nucleotide sequence: TGTGCCAGCAGTTACCCAACCGGCAGGGGCAATCAGCCCCAGCATTTT. Its protein product is CASSYPTGRGNQPQHF.

This clone appeared a single time. This sequence joins TRBV12-5 and TRBJ1-1; D might be TRBD1 (5 bases). The CDR3 is made up of 14 amino acids. Germline V gene lookup returns CDR1 LGHNT and CDR2 FRNRAP. Trimming pared 6 bases from V and 3 bases from J, leaving 14 bases between. As DNA, the CDR3 is TGTGCTAGTGGCCCGCGGGACTTATACACTGAAGCTTTCTTT. Encoded protein: CASGPRDLYTEAFF.

The count of this clone is one. The J gene is TRBJ2-7, the V gene TRBV27; 9 bases are shared with TRBD1. This CDR3 region has 15 residues. The ends lost 4 bases at V and 2 bases at J; junction bases unmatched: 6. Germline values: CDR1 MNHEY, CDR2 SMNVEV (reference sequence). The CDR3 DNA sequence: TGTGCCAGCAGTTCCCGGACAGGGGCAACCTACGAGCAGTACTTC. Amino acids: CASSSRTGATYEQYF.

The chain uses TRBV3-1 (or the pseudogene TRBV3-2) and TRBJ1-3; possible D gene TRBD1, 5 bases. Looked up from germline, CDR1 is LGHDT and CDR2 is YNNKEL (reference sequence). V shed 0 bases and J shed 3 bases, with 18 bases lying between them. The CDR3 runs to 18 residues. The CDR3 region has the DNA TGTGCCAGCAGCCAAGAAGTTGAGGGACTCCTGGGTGGAAACACCATATATTTT. Translated: CASSQEVEGLLGGNTIYF.

DNA of the CDR3: TGTGCCAGCATGACAGTCTATGGCTACACCTTC. As protein: CASMTVYGYTF. The gene calls are TRBV6-5 and TRBJ1-2; a weak D match, TRBD1 (5 bases). Trimming removed 7 bases from V and 4 bases from J, with 7 bases in between. Per the germline V gene, CDR1 is MNHEY and CDR2 is SVGAGI. The CDR3 is 11 amino acids.

The CDR3 coding sequence is TGTGCCAGCAGCAGGGGCAGTGGCAATCAGCCCCAGCATTTT. This codes for CASSRGSGNQPQHF. The chain recombines TRBV6-5 with TRBJ1-5; tentative D call: TRBD1 (6 bases). The CDR3 has 14 residues. Trimming cost V 6 bases and J 2 bases, with 11 bases left between them. Germline V gives CDR1 MNHEY, CDR2 SVGAGI.

This rearrangement joins TRBV5-1 to TRBJ1-2; D possibly corresponds to TRBD1 (5 bases). CDR3 size: 16 residues. V gave up 2 bases and J gave up 2 bases, with 16 bases separating them. Germline V gene lookup returns CDR1 SGHRS and CDR2 YFSETQ. The CDR3 loop is CASSFRPDSPNYGYTF. CDR3 bases: TGCGCCAGCAGCTTCCGACCCGACAGCCCAAACTATGGCTACACCTTC.

This rearrangement joins TRBV6-4 to TRBJ1-2; 7 bases map to TRBD1. CDR1 is MRHNA, CDR2 SNTAGT, per germline. Trimming took 2 bases from V and 10 from J; bases not matched to a gene: 4. The CDR3 has 12 amino acids. CDR3 region: CASSDRGQTYTF. The CDR3 DNA reads as TGTGCCAGCAGTGACAGGGGACAGACCTACACCTTC.

The chain joins TRBV3-1 (or the pseudogene TRBV3-2) to TRBJ2-5; no reliable D call. The CDR3 sequence is 14 residues long. Trimming pared 2 bases from V and 1 base from J, leaving 8 bases between. Germline-derived CDR1 and CDR2 are LGHDT and YNNKEL (reference sequence). CDR3 amino acids: CASSQPRSQETQYF. Here the CDR3 DNA reads TGTGCCAGCAGCCAACCTCGGTCCCAAGAGACCCAGTACTTC.

This chain joins TRBV19 and TRBJ2-6; D is uncertain. Per germline, CDR1 LNHDA and CDR2 SQIVND (reference sequence). The CDR3 has 15 residues. Trimming left V 3 bases short and J 0 bases short, with 6 bases between. The CDR3 sequence: CASSIKFSGANVLTF. The CDR3 DNA is TGTGCCAGTAGTATTAAATTCTCTGGGGCCAACGTCCTGACTTTC.

This rearrangement joins TRBV2 to TRBJ1-1, with TRBD1 as a possible D gene (6 bases). The germline V and J ends were trimmed by 7 bases and 1 base, with 10 bases remaining between them. The CDR3 spans 13 residues. The V gene's germline CDR1 is SNHLY and CDR2 FYNNEI. CDR3 sequence (DNA): TGTGCCAGCACTCCGACAGGGAACACTGAAGCTTTCTTT. Amino acids: CASTPTGNTEAFF.

The V gene is TRBV25-1, the J gene TRBJ1-2, with D perhaps matching TRBD1 (6 bases). There are 14 residues in the CDR3. Trimming took off 1 base at V and 6 bases at J, with 12 bases between the two ends. Germline V gene data show CDR1 as MGHDK and CDR2 as SYGVNS. As DNA, the CDR3 is TGTGCCAGCAGTGAATGGGAGGGGGGAAATGGCTACACCTTC. Its protein product is CASSEWEGGNGYTF.

The CDR3 protein is CASSYSTGNEKLFF. In nucleotides, the CDR3 is TGTGCCAGCAGTTACTCGACAGGGAATGAAAAACTGTTTTTT. This sequence joins TRBV6-5 and TRBJ1-4, with 7 bases identical to TRBD1. The V gene end was trimmed by 0 bases and the J gene end by 5 bases; junction bases not matched to a gene: 0. Germline V gene data show CDR1 as MNHEY and CDR2 as SVGAGI. The CDR3 runs 14 residues.

The CDR3 spells CASSLGADYGYTF. DNA of the CDR3: TGTGCCAGCAGTTTAGGGGCCGACTATGGCTACACCTTC. The chain has TRBV12-3 or TRBV12-4 and TRBJ1-2; no clear D gene. CDR3 length equals 13 residues. Trimming shortened V by 1 base and J by 3 bases, and 6 bases separated the two germline ends.

This clone has a handful of counts. This rearrangement joins TRBV14 to TRBJ1-6; 8 positions agree with TRBD1. V gave up 2 bases and J gave up 5 bases; unmatched junction bases: 17. There are 20 residues in the CDR3. The germline V gene has CDR1 SGHDN and CDR2 FVKESK. Here the CDR3 DNA reads TGTGCCAGCAGCCAACACTACCGAAGACAGGGGAGGTTTGATAATTCACCCCTCCACTTT. Translating gives CASSQHYRRQGRFDNSPLHF.

The chain has TRBV27 and TRBJ1-5; D remains ambiguous. V lost 5 bases and J 2 bases, leaving 10 bases between the germline ends. Germline V gives CDR1 MNHEY, CDR2 SMNVEV (reference sequence). CDR3 length: 14 residues. This CDR3 is CASSISPGNQPQHF. For the CDR3, the DNA is TGTGCCAGCAGTATAAGCCCGGGCAATCAGCCCCAGCATTTT.